This T cell receptor beta chain was documented in a study of T-cell memory formation after mild COVID-19. The CDR3 has 15 amino acids. Trimming removed 4 bases from V and 7 bases from J; junction bases left unmatched: 8. Germline-derived CDR1 and CDR2 are SGDLS and YYNGEE. TCRdb reprocessed the 5' RACE reads via MiXCR and lists one record per CDR3 protein. The table has about 470,000 distinct CDR3 sequences, about 20% seen once. This clonotype was recorded many times. This sequence was found in an adult woman who had mild COVID-19 (a few samples of this study predate the infection). Cell type and time point are not known. Sequences were obtained from PBMCs or a T cell subset sorted from them (not recorded which). The chain recombines TRBV9 with TRBJ1-6; TRBD1 matches 7 bases. CDR3 protein: CASSPQTGPNSPLHF. The DNA of the CDR3 is TGTGCCAGCAGCCCCCAGACAGGGCCCAATTCACCCCTCCACTTT.